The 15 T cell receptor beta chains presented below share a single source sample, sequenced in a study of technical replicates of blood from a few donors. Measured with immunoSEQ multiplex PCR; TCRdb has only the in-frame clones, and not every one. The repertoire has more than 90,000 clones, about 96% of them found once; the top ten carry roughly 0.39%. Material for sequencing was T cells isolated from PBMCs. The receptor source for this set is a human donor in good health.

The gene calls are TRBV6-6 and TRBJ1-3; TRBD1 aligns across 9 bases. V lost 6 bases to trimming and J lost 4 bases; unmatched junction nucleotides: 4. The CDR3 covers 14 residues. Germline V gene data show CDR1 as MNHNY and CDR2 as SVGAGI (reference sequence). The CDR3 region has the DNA TGTGCCAGCAGCCCAGGGACAGGGGGAAACACCATATATTTT. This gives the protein CASSPGTGGNTIYF.

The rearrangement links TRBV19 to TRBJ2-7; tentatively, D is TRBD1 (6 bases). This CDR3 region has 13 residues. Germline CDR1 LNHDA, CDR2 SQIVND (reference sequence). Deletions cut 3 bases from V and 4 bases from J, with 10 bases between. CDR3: CASSMQGLYEQYF. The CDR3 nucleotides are TGTGCCAGTAGTATGCAGGGGCTGTACGAGCAGTACTTC.

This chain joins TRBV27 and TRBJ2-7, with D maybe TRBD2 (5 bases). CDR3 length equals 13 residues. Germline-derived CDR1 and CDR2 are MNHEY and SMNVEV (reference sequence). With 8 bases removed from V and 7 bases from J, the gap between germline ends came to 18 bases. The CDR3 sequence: CASGLSASGEQYF. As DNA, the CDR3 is TGTGCCAGCGGCTTAAGTGCGAGCGGTGAGCAGTACTTC.

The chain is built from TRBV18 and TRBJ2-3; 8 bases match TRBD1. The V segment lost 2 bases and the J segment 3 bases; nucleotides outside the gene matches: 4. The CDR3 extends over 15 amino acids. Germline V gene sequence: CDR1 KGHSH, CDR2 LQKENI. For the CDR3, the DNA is TGTGCCAGCTCACCAAGCAGGGGGCAGACAGATACGCAGTATTTT. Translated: CASSPSRGQTDTQYF.

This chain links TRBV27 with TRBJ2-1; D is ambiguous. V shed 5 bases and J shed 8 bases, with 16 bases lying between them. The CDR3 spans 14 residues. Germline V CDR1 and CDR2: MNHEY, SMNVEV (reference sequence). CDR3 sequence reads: CASSLYDFGDEQFF. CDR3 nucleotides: TGTGCCAGCAGTCTATATGACTTTGGCGATGAGCAGTTCTTC.

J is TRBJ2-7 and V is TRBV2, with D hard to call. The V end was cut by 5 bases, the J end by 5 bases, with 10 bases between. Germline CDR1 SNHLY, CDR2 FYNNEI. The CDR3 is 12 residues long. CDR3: CASSSGHDEQYF. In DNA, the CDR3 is TGTGCCAGCAGTTCGGGTCACGACGAGCAGTACTTC.

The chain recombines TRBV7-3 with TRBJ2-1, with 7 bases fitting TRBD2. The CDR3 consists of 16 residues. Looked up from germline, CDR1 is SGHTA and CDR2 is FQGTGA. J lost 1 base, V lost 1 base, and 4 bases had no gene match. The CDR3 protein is CASSLIAGVSYNEQFF. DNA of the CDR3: TGTGCCAGCAGCTTAATTGCGGGGGTGTCCTACAATGAGCAGTTCTTC.

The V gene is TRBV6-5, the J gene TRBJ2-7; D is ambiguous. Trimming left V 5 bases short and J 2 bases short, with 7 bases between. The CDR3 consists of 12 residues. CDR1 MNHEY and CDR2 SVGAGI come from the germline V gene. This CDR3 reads CASSLDTYEQYF. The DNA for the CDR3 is TGTGCCAGCAGTCTCGACACCTACGAGCAGTACTTC.

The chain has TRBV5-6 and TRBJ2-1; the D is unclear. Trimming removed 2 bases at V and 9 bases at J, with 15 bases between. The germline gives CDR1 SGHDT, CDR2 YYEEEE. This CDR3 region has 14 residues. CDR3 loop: CASSLRNLELEQFF. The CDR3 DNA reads TGTGCCAGCAGCTTAAGAAATCTAGAACTTGAGCAGTTCTTC.

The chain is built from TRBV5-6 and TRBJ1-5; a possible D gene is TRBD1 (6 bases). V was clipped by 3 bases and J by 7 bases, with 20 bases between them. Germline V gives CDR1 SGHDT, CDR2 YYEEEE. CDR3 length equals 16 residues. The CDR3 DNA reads TGTGCCAGCAGCTCACGAGGGACATATAGTATCCAGCCCCAGCATTTT. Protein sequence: CASSSRGTYSIQPQHF.

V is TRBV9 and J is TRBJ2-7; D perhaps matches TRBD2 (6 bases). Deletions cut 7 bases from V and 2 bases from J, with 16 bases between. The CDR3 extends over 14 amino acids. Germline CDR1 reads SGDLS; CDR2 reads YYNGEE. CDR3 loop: CASGAGTEAYEQYF. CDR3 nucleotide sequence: TGTGCCAGCGGCGCCGGGACTGAAGCCTACGAGCAGTACTTC.

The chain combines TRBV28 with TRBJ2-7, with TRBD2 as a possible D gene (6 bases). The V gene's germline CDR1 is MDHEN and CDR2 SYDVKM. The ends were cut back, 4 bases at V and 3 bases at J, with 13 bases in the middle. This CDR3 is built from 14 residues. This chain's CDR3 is CASSSPGRNYEQYF. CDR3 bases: TGTGCCAGCAGTTCCCCGGGGAGGAACTACGAGCAGTACTTC.

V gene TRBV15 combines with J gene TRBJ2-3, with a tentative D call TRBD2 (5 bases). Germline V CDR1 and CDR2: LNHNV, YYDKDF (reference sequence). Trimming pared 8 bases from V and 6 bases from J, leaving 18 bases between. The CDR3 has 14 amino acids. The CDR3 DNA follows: TGTGCCACCGGCATAGGCTGGGAGTTCGATACGCAGTATTTT. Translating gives CATGIGWEFDTQYF.

In nucleotides, the CDR3 is TGCGCCAGCAGCTTGATAGCGGAAAACACCGGGGAGCTGTTTTTT. This encodes CASSLIAENTGELFF. The chain couples TRBV5-1 to TRBJ2-2; tentative D call: TRBD2 (6 bases). The CDR3 is 15 amino acids. Germline lookup yields CDR1 SGHRS and CDR2 YFSETQ. V was clipped by 1 base and J by 2 bases, with 9 bases between them. Using reference TRBV5-1 and TRBJ2-2 for the parts outside the CDR3, the full variable domain is KAGVTQTPRYLIKTRGQQVTLSCSPISGHRSVSWYQQTPGQGLQFLFEYFSETQRNKGNFPGRFSGRQFSNSRSEMNVSTLELGDSALYLCASSLIAENTGELFFGEGSRLTVL.

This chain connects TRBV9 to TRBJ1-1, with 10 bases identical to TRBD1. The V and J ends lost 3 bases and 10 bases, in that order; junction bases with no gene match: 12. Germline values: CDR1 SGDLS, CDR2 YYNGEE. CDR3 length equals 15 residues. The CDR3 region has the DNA TGTGCCAGCAGCGACCCCGACAGGGGGCTTGTTGGAGCTTTCTTT. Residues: CASSDPDRGLVGAFF.